This T cell receptor beta chain was obtained from a study of blood T cell repertoires in COVID-19. Whole-study context: Sites across the United States, Italy and Spain contributed samples from acute and convalescent COVID-19.

Germline lookup yields CDR1 LGHDT and CDR2 YNNKEL (reference sequence). CDR3 length: 15 amino acids. The V gene end was trimmed by 4 bases and the J gene end by 2 bases; junction bases not matched to a gene: 5. Donors were grouped by their self-reported clinical history. In Cohort 3, a recovered donor had either two negative PCRs, clearance, or symptom resolution. In the original workflow: Amplification with reference gene primers provided the estimates of nucleated cell counts. Some clones are missing from TCRdb's copy, which holds only in-frame ones; the method was immunoSEQ multiplex PCR. Clonal size and the V and J genes are those of that table, whereas D and trimming came from the DNA. The sample includes 150,000 to 200,000 clones, 86% of them seen just once.

This TCR came from a woman aged 30 to 39 who had recovered from COVID-19. The sample consisted of PBMCs or T cells enriched from blood (not recorded which). This chain joins TRBV3-1 (or the pseudogene TRBV3-2) and TRBJ2-1, with 7 bases lining up with TRBD1. This CDR3 reads CASSRLQGTYNEQFF. The CDR3 nucleotides are TGTGCCAGCAGCCGGTTACAGGGGACCTACAATGAGCAGTTCTTC.